This T cell receptor beta chain derives from a study of circulating and synovial CD4+ cells in juvenile arthritis. Study results and limitations: Diversity here was lower than in bulk blood CD4 cells. Circulating pathogenic-like and bulk T cells looked alike by Vbeta family usage.

With regard to this clone: Its antigen is unknown.

The CDR3 loop spans 9 amino acids. CDR1 is DFQATT, CDR2 SNEGSKA, per germline (reference sequence). V lost 5 bases and J lost 9, with 5 bases in between. Only in-frame clones appear in the TCRdb table, and some are missing; sequencing was by immunoSEQ multiplex PCR. The sample lists about 33,000 clones, roughly 96% occurring once. The chain recombines TRBV20-1 with TRBJ1-5; D not certain. The sequenced material came from CD4+ T cells from blood. The clonotype was recovered from a human donor with juvenile idiopathic arthritis. The CDR3 nucleotides read TGCAGTGCTGTCCTGCCCCAGCATTTT. Encoded protein: CSAVLPQHF.